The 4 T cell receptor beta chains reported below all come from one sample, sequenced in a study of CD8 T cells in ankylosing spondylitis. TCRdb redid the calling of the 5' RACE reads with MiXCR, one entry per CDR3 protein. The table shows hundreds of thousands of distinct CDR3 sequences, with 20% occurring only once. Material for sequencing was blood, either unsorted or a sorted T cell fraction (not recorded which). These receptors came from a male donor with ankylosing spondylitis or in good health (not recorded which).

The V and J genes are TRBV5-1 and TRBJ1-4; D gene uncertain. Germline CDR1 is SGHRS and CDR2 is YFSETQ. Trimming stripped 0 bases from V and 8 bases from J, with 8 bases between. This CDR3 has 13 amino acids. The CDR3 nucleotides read TGCGCCAGCAGCTTGGCAGGACGGGAAAAACTGTTTTTT. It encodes CASSLAGREKLFF.

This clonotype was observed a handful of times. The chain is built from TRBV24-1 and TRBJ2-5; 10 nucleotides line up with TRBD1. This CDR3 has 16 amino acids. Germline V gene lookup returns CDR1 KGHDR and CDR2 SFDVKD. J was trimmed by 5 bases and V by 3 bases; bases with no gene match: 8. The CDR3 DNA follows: TGTGCCACCAGTGATCCCCCCGGGACAGGGGTTGAGACCCAGTACTTC. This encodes CATSDPPGTGVETQYF.

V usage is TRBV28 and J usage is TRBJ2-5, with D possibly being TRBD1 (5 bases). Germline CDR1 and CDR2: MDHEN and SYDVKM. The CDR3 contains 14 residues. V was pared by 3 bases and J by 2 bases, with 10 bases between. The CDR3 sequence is CASSFSGLQETQYF. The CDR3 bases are TGTGCCAGCAGTTTCTCAGGGCTACAAGAGACCCAGTACTTC.

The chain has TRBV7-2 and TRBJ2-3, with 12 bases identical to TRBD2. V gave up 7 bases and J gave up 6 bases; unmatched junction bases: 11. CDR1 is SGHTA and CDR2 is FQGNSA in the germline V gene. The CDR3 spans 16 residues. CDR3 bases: TGTGCCAGCACCATAGGGCTAGCGGGGGGGCGGGATACGCAGTATTTT. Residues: CASTIGLAGGRDTQYF. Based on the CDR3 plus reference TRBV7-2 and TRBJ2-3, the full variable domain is GAGVSQSPSNKVTEKGKDVELRCDPISGHTALYWYRQSLGQGLEFLIYFQGNSAPDKSGLPSDRFSAERTGGSVSTLTIQRTQQEDSAVYLCASTIGLAGGRDTQYFGPGTRLTVL.